A selection of T cell receptor beta chains follows, all from one sample in a study of cytomegalovirus exposure and HLA in healthy donors. Clones were sequenced by immunoSEQ multiplex PCR, and TCRdb holds only the in-frame ones, with some missing. There are 250,000 to 400,000 clones in the sample; 87% occur only once, and approximately 1.1% lies in the top ten. Sequencing was performed on PBMCs. The receptor set was obtained from a woman in her 30s in good health and CMV-seropositive. CDR3s include the opening cysteine and the closing phenylalanine or tryptophan. The order of the fields is CDR3 DNA, CDR3 protein, clone size, V gene, J gene, D gene. The D gene is left open where the match is weak. Expanded clones get a size class; other rows say once, few or many, or leave the size out.

CDR3 DNA: TGTGCCAGCAGTTTACTGCCGGGACAGGGAACAGATACGCAGTATTTT
CDR3 protein: CASSLLPGQGTDTQYF
clone size: NA
V gene: TRBV27
J gene: TRBJ2-3
D gene: TRBD1

CDR3 DNA: TGTGCCAGCAGTTTCGGGCAGCCCCAGCATTTT
CDR3 protein: CASSFGQPQHF
clone size: NA
V gene: TRBV28
J gene: TRBJ1-5
D gene: NA

CDR3 DNA: TGTGCCAGCAGCTTTTGGGCCCAGGTGACTAGCAATGAGCAGTTCTTC
CDR3 protein: CASSFWAQVTSNEQFF
clone size: NA
V gene: TRBV11-2
J gene: TRBJ2-1
D gene: NA

CDR3 DNA: TGTGCCAGTAGTCCGACAGCTTCCCACGAGCAGTACTTC
CDR3 protein: CASSPTASHEQYF
clone size: NA
V gene: TRBV19
J gene: TRBJ2-7
D gene: NA

CDR3 DNA: TGTGCCAGCAGGACAGGTAACCGGGGGAGCAATCAGCCCCAGCATTTT
CDR3 protein: CASRTGNRGSNQPQHF
clone size: once
V gene: TRBV6-6
J gene: TRBJ1-5
D gene: NA

CDR3 DNA: TGCGCCAGCACCCCAGAGGTGGGCTACGAGCAGTACTTC
CDR3 protein: CASTPEVGYEQYF
clone size: NA
V gene: TRBV4-3
J gene: TRBJ2-7
D gene: NA

CDR3 DNA: TGTGCCAGCAGTGAGAGGGAGGGTGCCACCCAGTACTTC
CDR3 protein: CASSEREGATQYF
clone size: NA
V gene: TRBV2
J gene: TRBJ2-5
D gene: TRBD2

CDR3 DNA: TGTGCCAGCAGTAGGACCCACGACTCACCCCTCCACTTT
CDR3 protein: CASSRTHDSPLHF
clone size: NA
V gene: TRBV28
J gene: TRBJ1-6
D gene: NA

CDR3 DNA: TGCGCCAGCAGCCAAATTGGCCGAGTGGGGGCCGTGGCTTTCTTT
CDR3 protein: CASSQIGRVGAVAFF
clone size: NA
V gene: TRBV4-1
J gene: TRBJ1-1
D gene: NA

CDR3 DNA: TGTGCCAGCAGCACGTCAGACAGGTACGCTGAAGCTTTCTTT
CDR3 protein: CASSTSDRYAEAFF
clone size: once
V gene: TRBV7-9
J gene: TRBJ1-1
D gene: NA

CDR3 DNA: TGCGCCAGCAGCCCGCTTCTATTAGGGACTAGCGGAAACAATGAGCAGTTCTTC
CDR3 protein: CASSPLLLGTSGNNEQFF
clone size: NA
V gene: TRBV4-3
J gene: TRBJ2-1
D gene: TRBD2

CDR3 DNA: TGTGCCAGCAGTTTATTCTTAGAGACCCAGTACTTC
CDR3 protein: CASSLFLETQYF
clone size: once
V gene: TRBV27
J gene: TRBJ2-5
D gene: NA

CDR3 DNA: TGTGCCAGCTCGGCGGGAGCGGTATACGAGCAGTACTTC
CDR3 protein: CASSAGAVYEQYF
clone size: NA
V gene: TRBV7-9
J gene: TRBJ2-7
D gene: TRBD2

CDR3 DNA: TGCGCCAGCAGCCAAGTGTCAGAGGGGGAAAATTCACCCCTCCACTTT
CDR3 protein: CASSQVSEGENSPLHF
clone size: once
V gene: TRBV4-3
J gene: TRBJ1-6
D gene: NA

CDR3 DNA: TGTGCCAGCAGCCTAGGGCCAGGCTCTGGAAACACCATATATTTT
CDR3 protein: CASSLGPGSGNTIYF
clone size: NA
V gene: TRBV7-3
J gene: TRBJ1-3
D gene: NA

CDR3 DNA: TGTGCCAGCAGTGAGGATGCAGTCAGGGGCACTGAAGCTTTCTTT
CDR3 protein: CASSEDAVRGTEAFF
clone size: NA
V gene: TRBV25-1
J gene: TRBJ1-1
D gene: NA

CDR3 DNA: TGTGCCAGCAGATTCCGGGACAGGGGCGGCTACACCTTC
CDR3 protein: CASRFRDRGGYTF
clone size: once
V gene: TRBV28
J gene: TRBJ1-2
D gene: TRBD1

CDR3 DNA: TGTGCCAGCAGCCGGAGAGCTAGCGGAGGGAGGAATGAGCAGTTCTTC
CDR3 protein: CASSRRASGGRNEQFF
clone size: NA
V gene: TRBV5-6
J gene: TRBJ2-1
D gene: TRBD2

CDR3 DNA: TGTGCCACCAGCAGACCCGGCCGTGTAGACGAGCAGTACTTC
CDR3 protein: CATSRPGRVDEQYF
clone size: NA
V gene: TRBV15
J gene: TRBJ2-7
D gene: NA

CDR3 DNA: TGTGCCAGCAGCTTAGGCTCCTCTGAACAGCCCCAGCATTTT
CDR3 protein: CASSLGSSEQPQHF
clone size: NA
V gene: TRBV7-9
J gene: TRBJ1-5
D gene: NA

CDR3 DNA: TGTGCCAGCAGTGAAGTTCTGGGACAGGGGACTAGTAACTATGGCTACACCTTC
CDR3 protein: CASSEVLGQGTSNYGYTF
clone size: NA
V gene: TRBV25-1
J gene: TRBJ1-2
D gene: TRBD1

CDR3 DNA: TGCGCCAGCAGGGTTCAGGGAACCTCCTACGAGCAGTACTTC
CDR3 protein: CASRVQGTSYEQYF
clone size: NA
V gene: TRBV5-1
J gene: TRBJ2-7
D gene: NA

CDR3 DNA: TGTGCCAGCAGTTTGTCGGGTTTGGACAGGGGTTATTCACCCCTCCACTTT
CDR3 protein: CASSLSGLDRGYSPLHF
clone size: NA
V gene: TRBV27
J gene: TRBJ1-6
D gene: TRBD1

CDR3 DNA: TGTGCCAGCAGCTATGAGGGATACAATCAGCCCCAGCATTTT
CDR3 protein: CASSYEGYNQPQHF
clone size: NA
V gene: TRBV7-9
J gene: TRBJ1-5
D gene: NA

CDR3 DNA: TGTGCCTGGAGTCAGGGCACAGATACGCAGTATTTT
CDR3 protein: CAWSQGTDTQYF
clone size: NA
V gene: TRBV30
J gene: TRBJ2-3
D gene: NA

CDR3 DNA: TGTGCCAGCAGTGAAATTGGGGGCTACGAGCAGTACTTC
CDR3 protein: CASSEIGGYEQYF
clone size: NA
V gene: TRBV2
J gene: TRBJ2-7
D gene: NA

CDR3 DNA: TGTGCCAGCAGCTTAAACGGGGGAGAGGGTGGCACCGGGGAGCTGTTTTTT
CDR3 protein: CASSLNGGEGGTGELFF
clone size: NA
V gene: TRBV7-3
J gene: TRBJ2-2
D gene: NA

CDR3 DNA: TGTGCCAGCAGCACGTCGCCGGGGGCAGGGCTGGATGGCTACACCTTC
CDR3 protein: CASSTSPGAGLDGYTF
clone size: NA
V gene: TRBV5-5
J gene: TRBJ1-2
D gene: NA

CDR3 DNA: TGCAGCGTTGGGGTGTCGGAGGCAGGGTTGAACACTGAAGCTTTCTTT
CDR3 protein: CSVGVSEAGLNTEAFF
clone size: once
V gene: TRBV29-1
J gene: TRBJ1-1
D gene: NA

CDR3 DNA: TGTGCCAGCAGTGAGGGGACAGGGACGAGCTACACCTTC
CDR3 protein: CASSEGTGTSYTF
clone size: NA
V gene: TRBV6-1
J gene: TRBJ1-2
D gene: TRBD1

CDR3 DNA: TGTGCCACCCAAGCGGGTAGCTCCTACGAGCAGTACTTC
CDR3 protein: CATQAGSSYEQYF
clone size: NA
V gene: TRBV6-6
J gene: TRBJ2-7
D gene: NA

CDR3 DNA: TGTGCCAGCAGCTTAGAGGCGGGGGGGAAAGAGACCCAGTACTTC
CDR3 protein: CASSLEAGGKETQYF
clone size: NA
V gene: TRBV7-9
J gene: TRBJ2-5
D gene: TRBD2

CDR3 DNA: TGTGCCAGCAGCTCCGGGACAGGGGTAGACGAGCAGTACTTC
CDR3 protein: CASSSGTGVDEQYF
clone size: NA
V gene: TRBV7-8
J gene: TRBJ2-7
D gene: TRBD1

CDR3 DNA: TGTGCCAGTAAGAACAGGGGAGGTTCACCCCTCCACTTT
CDR3 protein: CASKNRGGSPLHF
clone size: NA
V gene: TRBV27
J gene: TRBJ1-6
D gene: TRBD1

CDR3 DNA: TGTGCCAGCAGTTTAGGCAGGGGGCATTATGGCTACACCTTC
CDR3 protein: CASSLGRGHYGYTF
clone size: NA
V gene: TRBV27
J gene: TRBJ1-2
D gene: TRBD1

CDR3 DNA: TGCAGCGTCCAACCGGGACTAGTGAACACCGGGGAGCTGTTTTTT
CDR3 protein: CSVQPGLVNTGELFF
clone size: NA
V gene: TRBV29-1
J gene: TRBJ2-2
D gene: TRBD2

CDR3 DNA: TGTGCCAGCAGTTACCGCCAGCAGGCATACAATGAGCAGTTCTTC
CDR3 protein: CASSYRQQAYNEQFF
clone size: NA
V gene: TRBV6-5
J gene: TRBJ2-1
D gene: NA

CDR3 DNA: TGTGCCAGCAGCTTGGCCGGGGCCAACGTCCTGACTTTC
CDR3 protein: CASSLAGANVLTF
clone size: NA
V gene: TRBV7-2
J gene: TRBJ2-6
D gene: NA

CDR3 DNA: TGTGCCAGCAGCGGCCGGACAGTCGTCGCAAGCCCAGTCCAATCTCAGCCCCAGCATTTT
CDR3 protein: CASSGRTVVASPVQSQPQHF
clone size: NA
V gene: TRBV7-8
J gene: TRBJ1-5
D gene: NA

CDR3 DNA: TGTGCCAGCAGTGAAGGAAGTCGGGGGCCCGAAAAACTGTTTTTT
CDR3 protein: CASSEGSRGPEKLFF
clone size: NA
V gene: TRBV25-1
J gene: TRBJ1-4
D gene: NA

CDR3 DNA: TGTGCCAGCAGTGAAAAGTCCAGATCTGGAAACACCATATATTTT
CDR3 protein: CASSEKSRSGNTIYF
clone size: NA
V gene: TRBV6-1
J gene: TRBJ1-3
D gene: NA

CDR3 DNA: TGTGCCAGTAGTATCCGCAGGACTAGCTCCTACGAGCAGTACTTC
CDR3 protein: CASSIRRTSSYEQYF
clone size: few
V gene: TRBV19
J gene: TRBJ2-7
D gene: TRBD2

CDR3 DNA: TGTGCCAGCACCGCTGGGAATGAAGCTTTCTTT
CDR3 protein: CASTAGNEAFF
clone size: NA
V gene: TRBV5-6
J gene: TRBJ1-1
D gene: NA

CDR3 DNA: TGTGCCAGCAGTTTATACAGGATTGCCTACAATGAGCAGTTCTTC
CDR3 protein: CASSLYRIAYNEQFF
clone size: NA
V gene: TRBV27
J gene: TRBJ2-1
D gene: NA

CDR3 DNA: TGTGCCAGCAGCTTGGTCGGGGATGGACTTGGCTACACCTTC
CDR3 protein: CASSLVGDGLGYTF
clone size: NA
V gene: TRBV5-4
J gene: TRBJ1-2
D gene: NA

CDR3 DNA: TGTGCCAGCAGTGAAAGGTCCGGGTCCGCCTACGAGCAGTACTTC
CDR3 protein: CASSERSGSAYEQYF
clone size: once
V gene: TRBV6-1
J gene: TRBJ2-7
D gene: NA

CDR3 DNA: TGTGCCAGCGTTCTTAGCGGGAGGGCCAGGGGGGAGCTGTTTTTT
CDR3 protein: CASVLSGRARGELFF
clone size: NA
V gene: TRBV6-5
J gene: TRBJ2-2
D gene: TRBD2

CDR3 DNA: TGCGCCAGCAGCCCGCCAGCGGGGTACCAAGAGACCCAGTACTTC
CDR3 protein: CASSPPAGYQETQYF
clone size: few
V gene: TRBV5-1
J gene: TRBJ2-5
D gene: TRBD2